What follows are 14 T cell receptor beta chains derived from one specimen sequenced in a study of blood T cell repertoires in COVID-19. The protocol was immunoSEQ multiplex PCR, while the TCRdb copy is restricted to in-frame clones and leaves out a portion. This table holds 150,000 to 200,000 clones, 84% found once. Sequencing input: peripheral blood. Source of these receptors: a woman in her 70s with COVID-19, enrolled during active disease.

Comments on this clone: This sequence may be a read error, since a much larger clone differs from it by one base. The chain joins TRBV6-5 to TRBJ2-7, with 8 bases that match TRBD1. The CDR3 has 13 residues. Germline V gene sequence: CDR1 MNHEY, CDR2 SVGAGI. Unmatched junction bases numbered 3, after V lost 6 bases and J lost 2 bases. The CDR3 region has the DNA TGTGCCAGCAGGGGGACAGGTACCTACGAGCAGTACTTC. Translation: CASRGTGTYEQYF.

This chain uses TRBV6-5 with TRBJ1-6; tentative D call: TRBD1 (5 bases). Germline CDR1 MNHEY, CDR2 SVGAGI. The CDR3 has 15 amino acids. The V end was cut by 2 bases, the J end by 9 bases, with 14 bases between. CDR3 amino acids: CASSYGSGGSSPLHF. For the CDR3, the DNA is TGTGCCAGCAGTTACGGGTCGGGGGGTAGTTCACCCCTCCACTTT.

The sample holds one count of this clone. This chain's CDR3 is CASSYAGFMNTEAFF. CDR3 bases: TGCGCCAGCAGCTATGCGGGATTCATGAACACTGAAGCTTTCTTT. The chain couples TRBV5-1 to TRBJ1-1, with unresolved D. CDR1 and CDR2 from the germline V gene are SGHRS and YFSETQ. Trimming pared 3 bases from V and 0 bases from J, leaving 12 bases between. This CDR3 contains 15 residues.

The chain uses TRBV6-6 and TRBJ1-2, with TRBD1 matching over 8 bases. Trimming removed 6 bases from V and 3 bases from J; junction bases left unmatched: 9. Germline CDR1 MNHNY, CDR2 SVGAGI (reference sequence). The CDR3 runs 15 residues. CDR3 protein: CASRLAGTGYYGYTF. In nucleotides, the CDR3 is TGTGCCAGCAGACTCGCCGGGACAGGCTACTATGGCTACACCTTC.

The chain carries TRBV18 and TRBJ1-4; the match to TRBD1 covers 8 bases. J was trimmed by 8 bases and V by 8 bases; bases with no gene match: 19. This CDR3 is built from 17 residues. Germline values: CDR1 KGHSH, CDR2 LQKENI. Written as DNA, the CDR3 is TGTGCCAGCAGGATCCCGAACTCAGGACAGGGTCACGAAAAACTGTTTTTT. Its protein product is CASRIPNSGQGHEKLFF. Looking up the rest from reference TRBV18 and TRBJ1-4 gives the full variable domain: NAGVMQNPRHLVRRRGQEARLRCSPMKGHSHVYWYRQLPEEGLKFMVYLQKENIIDESGMPKERFSAEFPKEGPSILRIQQVVRGDSAAYFCASRIPNSGQGHEKLFFGSGTQLSVL.

CDR3 in amino acids: CASSPPDRPSGNTIYF. The CDR3 DNA reads TGTGCCAGCTCACCACCCGACAGACCCTCTGGAAACACCATATATTTT. V usage is TRBV18 and J usage is TRBJ1-3; tentatively, D is TRBD1 (5 bases). The CDR3 runs 16 residues. V dropped 0 bases and J dropped 0 bases, with 9 bases sitting between them. CDR1 KGHSH and CDR2 LQKENI come from the germline V gene.

This chain connects TRBV19 to TRBJ2-7; possible D gene TRBD2, 6 bases. Germline CDR1 LNHDA, CDR2 SQIVND (reference sequence). V was cut by 3 bases and J by 0 bases, with 9 bases left in between. The CDR3 consists of 14 residues. Written as DNA, the CDR3 is TGTGCCAGTAGTATCCAGACTAGCTCCTACGAGCAGTACTTC. Protein sequence: CASSIQTSSYEQYF.

This chain links TRBV7-8 with TRBJ2-5, with no clear D. The length of the CDR3 is 11 residues. Germline loops: CDR1 SGHVS, CDR2 FQNEAQ. V was shortened by 4 bases and J by 7 bases, with 7 bases between the two germline ends. The CDR3: CASSYDLTQYF. The DNA of the CDR3 is TGTGCCAGCAGCTACGACTTGACCCAGTACTTC.

The chain couples TRBV12-3 or TRBV12-4 to TRBJ1-1; D is uncertain. The length of the CDR3 is 13 residues. Trimming took off 4 bases at V and 3 bases at J, with 9 bases between the two ends. CDR3 sequence (DNA): TGTGCCAGCAGTTCATACGGAGACACTGAAGCTTTCTTT. It yields the protein CASSSYGDTEAFF.

The chain recombines TRBV4-2 with TRBJ2-3, with 10 bases fitting TRBD2. Germline CDR1 LGHNA, CDR2 YNFKEQ. The ends lost 4 bases at V and 4 bases at J; junction bases unmatched: 14. The CDR3 runs to 18 residues. This CDR3 reads CASSPTLGGAGGSDTQYF. Here the CDR3 DNA reads TGTGCCAGCAGCCCGACGCTCGGTGGAGCGGGAGGGTCAGATACGCAGTATTTT.

This clone has a handful of counts. CDR3 DNA sequence: TGTGCCAGCAGCCCGGGACAGGGGCGGTACGAGCAGTACGTC. Its protein is CASSPGQGRYEQYV. The genes are TRBV2 and TRBJ2-7; 10 bases match TRBD1. Per germline, CDR1 SNHLY and CDR2 FYNNEI. Germline trimming cut 6 bases from V and 4 bases from J; bases unmatched to any gene: 6. There are 14 residues in the CDR3.

This clone appeared once. J is TRBJ1-6 and V is TRBV20-1; D call uncertain. V shed 3 bases and J shed 10 bases, with 22 bases lying between them. Per the germline V gene, CDR1 is DFQATT and CDR2 is SNEGSKA (reference sequence). The CDR3 loop spans 16 amino acids. The CDR3 is CSASNPQQGIRSPLHF. CDR3 coding DNA: TGCAGTGCTAGTAACCCACAGCAAGGAATTCGGTCACCCCTCCACTTT.

The chain employs TRBV28 and TRBJ2-5, with TRBD1 identical over 9 bases. The CDR3 length is 16 residues. Losses at the gene ends were 6 bases for V and 6 bases for J; bases not matched to a gene: 14. Germline assignment: CDR1 MDHEN and CDR2 SYDVKM. In nucleotides, the CDR3 is TGTGCCAGCAGGCTTTCGACAGGGGGTATTTTAAAGACCCAGTACTTC. This encodes CASRLSTGGILKTQYF.

This clone was counted a few times. The chain carries TRBV13 and TRBJ1-1; TRBD1 matches 8 bases. The CDR3 length is 14 residues. The V gene end was trimmed by 2 bases and the J gene end by 3 bases; junction bases not matched to a gene: 2. Germline CDR1 reads PRHDT; CDR2 reads FYEKMQ (reference sequence). This CDR3 reads CASSLRTGYTEAFF. DNA of the CDR3: TGTGCCAGCAGCTTACGGACAGGGTACACTGAAGCTTTCTTT.